These T cell receptor beta chains were read from a single sample in a study of T cells in Graves' hyperthyroidism and ophthalmopathy. TCRdb reprocessed the multiplex PCR reads via MiXCR and lists one record per CDR3 protein. Counted here are about 400,000 distinct CDR3 sequences, about 14% occurring once; the ten biggest clones make up around 30%. The specimen sequenced was blood. The receptors were gathered from a man aged 50 to 59 with Graves' ophthalmopathy. The CDR3 runs from the conserved cysteine through the conserved F or W. D genes are given only for firm matches. Clone size is shown for a subset of rows, as once, few, many or a class of expanded clone.

DNA: TGCAGCGTGAGGGGGTCTAACGAGCAGTACTTC; CDR3: CSVRGSNEQYF; J: TRBJ2-7; V: TRBV29-1; length: 11; size: few; D: NA
DNA: TGTGCCAGCAGCTTAGGGATCCGGGTCACTGAAGCTTTCTTT; CDR3: CASSLGIRVTEAFF; J: TRBJ1-1; V: TRBV11-1; length: 14; size: NA; D: NA
DNA: TGTGCCAGCTCACCACCGCGGGGGCCAGATACGCAGTATTTT; CDR3: CASSPPRGPDTQYF; J: TRBJ2-3; V: TRBV18; length: 14; size: many; D: NA
DNA: TGCAGCGCCCAGACAGGGAGTCGGGAGCAGTACTTC; CDR3: CSAQTGSREQYF; J: TRBJ2-7; V: TRBV29-1; length: 12; size: few; D: TRBD1
DNA: TGTGCCAGCAGTGCACTAGCGGGGATCAATGAGCAGTTCTTC; CDR3: CASSALAGINEQFF; J: TRBJ2-1; V: TRBV25-1; length: 14; size: NA; D: TRBD2
DNA: TGTGCCAGCAGCCCCTGGACAGGGGAAAGGAAGAGTGAGCAGTTCTTC; CDR3: CASSPWTGERKSEQFF; J: TRBJ2-1; V: TRBV12-3/TRBV12-4; length: 16; size: few; D: TRBD1
DNA: TGTGCCAGCACCACGGGATGGGGGGCCCATGAGCAGTTCTTC; CDR3: CASTTGWGAHEQFF; J: TRBJ2-1; V: TRBV28; length: 14; size: NA; D: NA
DNA: TGTGCCTGGAGTCTAGCCTTGATTACCAAAAACATTCAGTACTTC; CDR3: CAWSLALITKNIQYF; J: TRBJ2-4; V: TRBV30; length: 15; size: few; D: NA
DNA: TGTGCCAGCAGCCTCGACAGGGGGAGCACTGAAGCTTTCTTT; CDR3: CASSLDRGSTEAFF; J: TRBJ1-1; V: TRBV12-3/TRBV12-4; length: 14; size: many; D: TRBD1
DNA: TGCGCCAGCAGCGCAACGCCTAGCGGGAGGTTCCAAGAGACCCAGTACTTC; CDR3: CASSATPSGRFQETQYF; J: TRBJ2-5; V: TRBV4-1; length: 17; size: NA; D: TRBD2
DNA: TGCAGTGCTATTCCGGTGGGCACTGAAGCTTTCTTT; CDR3: CSAIPVGTEAFF; J: TRBJ1-1; V: TRBV20-1; length: 12; size: few; D: NA
DNA: TGCAGTGCCCTTAGTAATAGCAATCAGCCCCAGCATTTT; CDR3: CSALSNSNQPQHF; J: TRBJ1-5; V: TRBV20-1; length: 13; size: few; D: NA
DNA: TGTGCCAGCAGTTCCAGGGTGGAGACCCAGTACTTC; CDR3: CASSSRVETQYF; J: TRBJ2-5; V: TRBV6-1; length: 12; size: many; D: NA
DNA: TGTGCCAGCAGTGTGGGTAGGAAGGGCGGGGAGCTGTTTTTT; CDR3: CASSVGRKGGELFF; J: TRBJ2-2; V: TRBV2; length: 14; size: NA; D: NA
DNA: TGTGCCAGTAGGAAAACGACAGGGGCGACTGCCTACGAGCAGTACTTC; CDR3: CASRKTTGATAYEQYF; J: TRBJ2-7; V: TRBV19; length: 16; size: NA; D: TRBD1
DNA: TGCGCCAGCAGCCATGGAAGCACCGGGGAGCTGTTTTTT; CDR3: CASSHGSTGELFF; J: TRBJ2-2; V: TRBV5-1; length: 13; size: many; D: NA
DNA: TGTGCCAGTTGCTTCACGTTTCGACAGGATAAAGAGACCCAGTACTTC; CDR3: CASCFTFRQDKETQYF; J: TRBJ2-5; V: TRBV2; length: 16; size: many; D: NA
DNA: TGTGCCAGCAGTGAACCCGCCGGCAGGGGGCCGCGGTATGGCTACACCTTC; CDR3: CASSEPAGRGPRYGYTF; J: TRBJ1-2; V: TRBV6-1; length: 17; size: few; D: TRBD1
DNA: TGTGCCAGCAGCCCACTAGGTTCCTACAATGAGCAGTTCTTC; CDR3: CASSPLGSYNEQFF; J: TRBJ2-1; V: TRBV7-2; length: 14; size: NA; D: NA
DNA: TGCGCCAGCGCCCGAGCAGAAGAGACCCAGTACTTC; CDR3: CASARAEETQYF; J: TRBJ2-5; V: TRBV10-2; length: 12; size: few; D: NA
DNA: TGCAGTGCCGAGGGGGCAGGGCGGTCAGGCAGCAATCAGCCCCAGCATTTT; CDR3: CSAEGAGRSGSNQPQHF; J: TRBJ1-5; V: TRBV20-1; length: 17; size: NA; D: TRBD1
DNA: TGTGCCAGCAGTTCCTCCGGGACTGCCTCTGACTACGAGCAGTACTTC; CDR3: CASSSSGTASDYEQYF; J: TRBJ2-7; V: TRBV6-6; length: 16; size: many; D: NA
DNA: TGTGCCAGCAGTTACCAAAGCGGGAGGGCCTGGCCGAACACCGGGGAGCTGTTTTTT; CDR3: CASSYQSGRAWPNTGELFF; J: TRBJ2-2; V: TRBV6-5; length: 19; size: NA; D: TRBD2
DNA: TGCAGCGTCAGGACTAGCGGGAGACGATATGAGCAGTTCTTC; CDR3: CSVRTSGRRYEQFF; J: TRBJ2-1; V: TRBV29-1; length: 14; size: NA; D: TRBD2
DNA: TGCAGTGCTAGAGATCTCCGGACTAGCGGAGCTCAAGAGACCCAGTACTTC; CDR3: CSARDLRTSGAQETQYF; J: TRBJ2-5; V: TRBV20-1; length: 17; size: few; D: TRBD2
DNA: TGTGCCAGCACCGCGCCGGGGACAGGGGTCGTCAATGAGCAGTTCTTC; CDR3: CASTAPGTGVVNEQFF; J: TRBJ2-1; V: TRBV12-3/TRBV12-4; length: 16; size: NA; D: TRBD1
DNA: TGTGCCAGCATAGCGGGAGGCACCGGGGAGCTGTTTTTT; CDR3: CASIAGGTGELFF; J: TRBJ2-2; V: TRBV2; length: 13; size: many; D: TRBD2